This T cell receptor (beta chain) was captured by sequencing in a study of Graves' ophthalmopathy and Graves' hyperthyroidism. This clonotype was seen a single time. A clone one base away is much larger, so this may be a read error. As the template, RNA transcripts were used to amplify TCR beta CDR3 regions. HTBI-primed first-round RT-PCR preceded second-round multiplex PCR. TCRdb fed the multiplex PCR reads into MiXCR, producing one record per CDR3 protein. This table has about 660,000 distinct CDR3 sequences, about two fifths appearing once. The CDR3 has 16 residues. V was cut by 4 bases and J by 4 bases, with 19 bases left in between. Germline V gene data show CDR1 as LNHDA and CDR2 as SQIVND (reference sequence).

The chain carries TRBV19 and TRBJ1-2, with TRBD1 as a possible D gene (6 bases). The receptor was isolated from an adult man with Graves' ophthalmopathy. Specimen: peripheral blood. The CDR3 protein is CASSNYAGTTSYGYTF. The CDR3 DNA sequence: TGTGCCAGTAGTAATTACGCCGGGACAACAAGCTATGGCTACACCTTC.